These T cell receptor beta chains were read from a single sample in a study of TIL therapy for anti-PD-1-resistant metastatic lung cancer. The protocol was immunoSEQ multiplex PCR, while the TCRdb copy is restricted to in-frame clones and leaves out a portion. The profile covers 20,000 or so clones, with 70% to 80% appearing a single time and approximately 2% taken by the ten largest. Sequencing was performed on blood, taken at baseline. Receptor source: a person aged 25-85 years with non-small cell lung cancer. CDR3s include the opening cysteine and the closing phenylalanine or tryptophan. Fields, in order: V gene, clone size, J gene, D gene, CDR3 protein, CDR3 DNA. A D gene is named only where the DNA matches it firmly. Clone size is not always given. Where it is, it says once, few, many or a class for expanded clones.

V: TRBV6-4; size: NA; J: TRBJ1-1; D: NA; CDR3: CASSERAVGESEAFF; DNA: TGTGCCAGCAGTGAAAGGGCTGTGGGAGAGTCTGAAGCTTTCTTT
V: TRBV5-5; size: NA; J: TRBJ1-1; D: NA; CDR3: CASSLGPRNLGRGTEAFF; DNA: TGTGCCAGCAGCTTGGGACCAAGGAACCTAGGGAGAGGAACTGAAGCTTTCTTT
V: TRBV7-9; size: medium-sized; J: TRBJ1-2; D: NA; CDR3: CASSSFAPTRDYGYTF; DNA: TGTGCCAGCAGCTCATTTGCACCTACCAGGGACTATGGCTACACCTTC
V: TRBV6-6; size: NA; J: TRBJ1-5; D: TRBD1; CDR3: CASSPGTGHQPQHF; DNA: TGTGCCAGCAGTCCCGGGACAGGGCATCAGCCCCAGCATTTT
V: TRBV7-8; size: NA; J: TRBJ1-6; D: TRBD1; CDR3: CASSAGDRARNSPLHF; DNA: TGTGCCAGCAGCGCAGGAGACAGGGCACGGAATTCACCCCTCCACTTT
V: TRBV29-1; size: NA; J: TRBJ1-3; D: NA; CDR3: CSVESGFGNTIYF; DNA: TGCAGCGTTGAATCAGGGTTTGGAAACACCATATATTTT
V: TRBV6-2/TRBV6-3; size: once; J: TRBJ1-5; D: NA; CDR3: CASSYRVRGWVNQPQHF; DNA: TGTGCCAGCAGTTATCGCGTCCGGGGGTGGGTCAATCAGCCCCAGCATTTT
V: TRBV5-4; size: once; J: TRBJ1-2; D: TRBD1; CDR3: CASSGRGRGGYTF; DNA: TGTGCCAGCAGCGGAAGGGGGCGAGGTGGCTACACCTTC
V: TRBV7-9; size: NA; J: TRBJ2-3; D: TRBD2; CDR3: CASSSSGAQYF; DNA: TGTGCCAGCAGCTCAAGCGGGGCGCAGTATTTT
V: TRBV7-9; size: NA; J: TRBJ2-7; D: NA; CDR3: CASSLSLRYYEQYF; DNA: TGTGCCAGCAGCTTGTCCTTAAGGTACTACGAGCAGTACTTC
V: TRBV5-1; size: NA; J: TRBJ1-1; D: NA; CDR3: CASSLEGWTEAFF; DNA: TGCGCCAGCAGCTTGGAAGGGTGGACTGAAGCTTTCTTT
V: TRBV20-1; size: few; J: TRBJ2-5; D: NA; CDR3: CSASFGGARETQYF; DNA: TGCAGTGCTAGTTTTGGGGGGGCTCGGGAGACCCAGTACTTC
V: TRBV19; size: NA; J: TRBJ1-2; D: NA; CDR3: CASSIDKNYGYTF; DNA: TGTGCCAGTAGTATAGATAAAAACTATGGCTACACCTTC
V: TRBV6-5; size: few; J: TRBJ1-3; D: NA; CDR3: CASSFDSSGNTIYF; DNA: TGTGCCAGCAGCTTCGACAGCTCTGGAAACACCATATATTTT
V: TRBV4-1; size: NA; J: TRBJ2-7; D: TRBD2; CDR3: CASSLSRESSYEQYF; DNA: TGCGCCAGCAGCCTTTCGCGGGAGTCCTCCTACGAGCAGTACTTC
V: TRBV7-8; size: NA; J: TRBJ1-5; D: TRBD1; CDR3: CASSLQGAYQPQHF; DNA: TGTGCCAGCAGCCTACAGGGGGCGTATCAGCCCCAGCATTTT
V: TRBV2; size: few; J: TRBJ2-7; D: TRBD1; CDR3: CASSNTGAGEQYF; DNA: TGTGCCAGCAGTAATACAGGGGCCGGCGAGCAGTACTTC
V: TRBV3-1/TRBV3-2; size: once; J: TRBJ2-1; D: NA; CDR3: CASSQANGQYYNEQFF; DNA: TGTGCCAGCAGCCAAGCCAACGGACAGTACTACAATGAGCAGTTCTTC
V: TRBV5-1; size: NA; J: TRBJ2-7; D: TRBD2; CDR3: CASSDGTSGTAYEQYF; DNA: TGCGCCAGCAGCGACGGGACTAGCGGGACCGCCTACGAGCAGTACTTC
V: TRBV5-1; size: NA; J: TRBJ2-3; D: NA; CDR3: CASSLGGYTDTQYF; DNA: TGCGCCAGCAGCTTGGGGGGATACACAGATACGCAGTATTTT
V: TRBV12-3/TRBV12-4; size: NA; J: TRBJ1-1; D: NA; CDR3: CASNFPGSTEAFF; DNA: TGTGCCAGCAACTTCCCGGGCAGTACTGAAGCTTTCTTT
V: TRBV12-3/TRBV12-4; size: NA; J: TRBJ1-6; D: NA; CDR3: CASTGQFGSPLHF; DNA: TGTGCCAGCACGGGGCAATTCGGGTCACCCCTCCACTTT
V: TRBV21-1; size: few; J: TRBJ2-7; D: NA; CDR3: CASRGLAGVSEQYF; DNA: TGTGCCAGCAGAGGACTAGCGGGAGTAAGCGAGCAGTACTTC
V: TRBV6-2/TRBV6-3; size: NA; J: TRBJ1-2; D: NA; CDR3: CASSFRGGYGYTF; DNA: TGTGCCAGCAGTTTCAGGGGCGGCTATGGCTACACCTTC
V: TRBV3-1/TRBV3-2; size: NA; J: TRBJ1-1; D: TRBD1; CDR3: CASSFRDRGFLAFF; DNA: TGTGCCAGCAGCTTCCGGGACAGGGGGTTTTTGGCTTTCTTT
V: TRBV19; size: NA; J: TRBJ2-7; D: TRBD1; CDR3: CASSTRDSPEQYF; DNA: TGTGCCAGTAGTACCCGGGACAGCCCAGAGCAGTACTTC
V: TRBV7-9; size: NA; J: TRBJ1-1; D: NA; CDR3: CASRADTGPNTEAFF; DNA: TGTGCCAGCAGGGCTGACACAGGGCCGAACACTGAAGCTTTCTTT
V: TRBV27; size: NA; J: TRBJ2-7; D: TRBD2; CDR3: CASRGTSGSYEQYF; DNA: TGTGCCAGTAGAGGGACTAGCGGGAGTTACGAGCAGTACTTC
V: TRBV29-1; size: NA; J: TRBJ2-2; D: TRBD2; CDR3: CSVDSSGTGELFF; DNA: TGCAGCGTTGATTCTAGCGGGACCGGGGAGCTGTTTTTT
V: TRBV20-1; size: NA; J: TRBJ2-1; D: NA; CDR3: CSASGPGDTYNEQFF; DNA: TGCAGTGCGAGTGGCCCAGGGGATACCTACAATGAGCAGTTCTTC
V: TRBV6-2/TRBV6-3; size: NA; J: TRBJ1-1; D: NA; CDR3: CASSYSRGREEAFF; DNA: TGTGCCAGCAGTTACTCCAGGGGCAGGGAGGAAGCTTTCTTT
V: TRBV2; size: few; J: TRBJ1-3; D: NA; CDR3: CASSAVVTSGNTIYF; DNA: TGTGCCAGCAGCGCAGTCGTTACCTCTGGAAACACCATATATTTT